The 9 T cell receptor beta chains below were found in one sample sequenced in a study of PD-1 blockade in classical Hodgkin lymphoma. Sequenced by immunoSEQ multiplex PCR; TCRdb stores in-frame clones only, minus some. The sample has tens of thousands of clones; around 80% are singletons. Documented time point: cycle 4 day 1 (C4D1), after six to seven weeks of nivolumab. Brentuximab vedotin exposure varied among the patients, all of whom had relapsed after autologous stem cell transplantation. The sample was peripheral blood mononuclear cells (PBMCs), taken before the fourth cycle of nivolumab. The receptors shown here come from a human donor with classical Hodgkin lymphoma.

This clone was counted between two and nine times. V is TRBV25-1 and J is TRBJ2-1, with D possibly matching TRBD2 (6 bases). Trimming stripped 7 bases from V and 8 bases from J, with 18 bases between. CDR1 is MGHDK, CDR2 SYGVNS, per germline. CDR3 size: 14 residues. Here the CDR3 reads CASKVGGWSDEQFF. Written as DNA, the CDR3 is TGTGCCAGCAAGGTCGGGGGTTGGTCGGATGAGCAGTTCTTC.

This rearrangement joins TRBV5-1 to TRBJ1-2, with 8 bases aligning to TRBD1. This CDR3 spans 15 amino acids. The J segment lost 8 bases and the V segment lost 1 base, leaving 10 bases of the junction unmatched. CDR1 is SGHRS and CDR2 is YFSETQ in the germline V gene. The CDR3 here is CASSLQGAASPGYTF. In nucleotides, the CDR3 is TGCGCCAGCAGCTTGCAGGGGGCGGCTTCTCCCGGCTACACCTTC.

This clone was picked up one time. This chain joins TRBV28 and TRBJ2-7, with a weak D call TRBD1 (5 bases). Deletions cut 6 bases from V and 0 bases from J, with 9 bases between. The CDR3 has 13 residues. Germline V gene sequence: CDR1 MDHEN, CDR2 SYDVKM. CDR3 DNA: TGTGCCAGCAGACCCGGACACTCCTACGAGCAGTACTTC. Translating gives CASRPGHSYEQYF.

The chain couples TRBV6-6 to TRBJ1-3; D is uncertain. The germline V and J ends were trimmed by 7 bases and 0 bases, with 4 bases remaining between them. CDR1 MNHNY and CDR2 SVGAGI come from the germline V gene (reference sequence). The CDR3 has 12 amino acids. CDR3 sequence: CASTVSGNTIYF. The CDR3 DNA follows: TGTGCCAGCACCGTCTCTGGAAACACCATATATTTT.

The chain employs TRBV5-3 and TRBJ2-1; D remains unclear. TRBV5-3 is identified as an open reading frame with a role that is uncertain. The V end was cut by 9 bases, the J end by 0 bases, with 25 bases between. The CDR3 has 18 amino acids. The CDR3 reads CAKKHTAQSQNSYNEQFF. The CDR3 nucleotides read TGTGCCAAGAAGCACACTGCCCAGAGCCAGAACTCCTACAATGAGCAGTTCTTC.

This chain links TRBV18 with TRBJ1-2; 8 bases are a match to TRBD1. Germline CDR1 and CDR2: KGHSH and LQKENI. The CDR3 is 17 residues long. The V segment lost 3 bases and the J segment 4 bases; nucleotides outside the gene matches: 13. Written as DNA, the CDR3 is TGTGCCAGCTCACCTAGGCAGGGGGCGATCAGTAGCTATGGCTACACCTTC. Encoded protein: CASSPRQGAISSYGYTF. Supplemented by reference TRBV18 and TRBJ1-2, the full variable domain reads NAGVMQNPRHLVRRRGQEARLRCSPMKGHSHVYWYRQLPEEGLKFMVYLQKENIIDESGMPKERFSAEFPKEGPSILRIQQVVRGDSAAYFCASSPRQGAISSYGYTFGSGTRLTVV.

The J gene is TRBJ2-3, the V gene TRBV21-1; the table's D call of TRBD2 was not tested on the DNA. TRBV21-1 is tagged as a pseudogene. This CDR3 contains 19 residues. CDR3 protein: CASSKSEEEIAGVADTQYF. DNA of the CDR3: TGTGCCAGCAGCAAATCAGAGGAGGAAATAGCGGGAGTAGCAGATACGCAGTATTTT.

This clone was seen more than once but under ten times. The chain combines TRBV30 with TRBJ2-3, with D perhaps TRBD2 (6 bases). Germline assignment: CDR1 GTSNPN and CDR2 SVGIG (reference sequence). The CDR3 contains 18 residues. V dropped 3 bases and J dropped 2 bases, with 24 bases sitting between them. The CDR3 DNA is TGTGCCTGGAGCCAACCACGAGAGAGCGGAGGGGCCACAGATACGCAGTATTTT. Translated: CAWSQPRESGGATDTQYF.

The chain uses TRBV7-8 and TRBJ1-1; 8 bases align to TRBD1. Germline loops: CDR1 SGHVS, CDR2 FQNEAQ. The length of the CDR3 is 15 residues. Trimming took 2 bases from V and 2 from J; bases not matched to a gene: 4. The CDR3 bases are TGTGCCAGCAGCTTACGGGACAGGTCAAACACTGAAGCTTTCTTT. It translates to CASSLRDRSNTEAFF. The variable domain in full, completed from reference TRBV7-8 and TRBJ1-1, reads GAGVSQSPRYKVAKRGQDVALRCDPISGHVSLFWYQQALGQGPEFLTYFQNEAQLDKSGLPSDRFFAERPEGSVSTLKIQRTQQEDSAVYLCASSLRDRSNTEAFFGQGTRLTVV.